This T cell receptor (beta chain) was obtained from a study of response to subunit inactivated influenza vaccine. TCRdb reprocessed the RT-PCR reads via MiXCR and lists one record per CDR3 protein. Of 180,000 or so distinct CDR3 sequences detected, over 9.5% appear once; the ten largest clones hold 25% to 30%. V lost 1 base, J lost 4 bases, and 21 bases lay in between. CDR3 length: 17 amino acids. CDR1 is DFQATT, CDR2 SNEGSKA, per germline (reference sequence). This same sample was also part of a study on T cells expressing NK-cell markers. That work contributes: TCR beta libraries carry UMIs added by 5'RACE template switching. Repertoire data for TCR beta were derived from sorted T cells (CD3+CD56+NKG2C+, CD3+CD56+NKG2C- and CD3+CD56-NKG2C+). Of the CD8+ T cell pool in about six donors, roughly 1.0-7.5% was accounted for by dominant NKG2C+ clonotypes. Nothing established the HCMV specificity of expanded NKG2C+ T cell clones.

The material was CD8+ T cells sorted from PBMCs, obtained 11 to 12 days after vaccination. The V call is TRBV20-1, the J call TRBJ2-3, with D tentatively TRBD1 (6 bases). The clonotype originates from a man aged 45-60 years who received an inactivated influenza vaccine. The CDR3 is CSARGHTGYSLADTQYF. The CDR3 nucleotides read TGCAGTGCTAGAGGTCACACAGGGTACTCACTTGCAGATACGCAGTATTTT.